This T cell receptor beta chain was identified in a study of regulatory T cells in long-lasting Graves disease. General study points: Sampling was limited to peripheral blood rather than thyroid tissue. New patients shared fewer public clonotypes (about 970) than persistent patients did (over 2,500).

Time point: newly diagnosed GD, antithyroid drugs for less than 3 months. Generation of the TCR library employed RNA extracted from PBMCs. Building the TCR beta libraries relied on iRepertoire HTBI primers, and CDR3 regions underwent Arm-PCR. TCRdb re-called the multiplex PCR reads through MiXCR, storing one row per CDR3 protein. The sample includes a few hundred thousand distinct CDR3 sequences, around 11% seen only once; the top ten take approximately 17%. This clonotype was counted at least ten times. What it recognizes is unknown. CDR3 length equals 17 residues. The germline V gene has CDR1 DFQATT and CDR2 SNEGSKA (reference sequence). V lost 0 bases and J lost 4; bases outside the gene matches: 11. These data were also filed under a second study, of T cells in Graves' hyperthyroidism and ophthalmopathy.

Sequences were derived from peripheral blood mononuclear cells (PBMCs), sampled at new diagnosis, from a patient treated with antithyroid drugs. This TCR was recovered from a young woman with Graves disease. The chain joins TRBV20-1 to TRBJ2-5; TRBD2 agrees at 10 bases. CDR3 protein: CSARESLGSGRSETQYF. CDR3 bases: TGCAGTGCTAGAGAGTCCCTGGGTAGCGGGAGGTCAGAGACCCAGTACTTC.